Sequencing of this TCR beta chain was carried out in a study of T cell responses to AZD1222 COVID-19 vaccine. Repertoires were generated with immunoSEQ multiplex PCR, while TCRdb's copy carries only in-frame clones and drops some. The data hold 150,000 to 250,000 clones, with about 93% observed a single time. Study findings and constraints: The peak T cell response came first, and repertoires were sampled only after it.

Germline CDR1 is SGDLS and CDR2 is YYNGEE. V was shortened by 4 bases and J by 0 bases, with 8 bases between the two germline ends. The CDR3 length is 14 residues. A word on this clone: Its antigen is still unknown.

Second-dose timings of about 4 or about 12 weeks were pooled. Sample: peripheral blood, taken 28 days after the second AZD1222 dose. The clonotype comes from an adult who received the AZD1222 COVID-19 vaccine. The rearrangement links TRBV9 to TRBJ1-3, with TRBD1 as a possible D gene (5 bases). CDR3 DNA: TGTGCCAGCAGCTCTGGGGGCTCTGGAAACACCATATATTTT. It specifies CASSSGGSGNTIYF.